Below are 20 T cell receptor beta chains sequenced from a single sample in a study of graft-versus-host responses after intestinal transplantation. Sequencing used immunoSEQ multiplex PCR; TCRdb keeps in-frame clones, though not all of them. The repertoire holds a few thousand clones, with less than 35% as singletons. Investigators plated some 200,000 CFSE-labeled responder cells together with some 200,000 irradiated stimulator cells labeled with violet dye. This specimen consisted of alloreactive CD8+ T cells from a mixed lymphocyte reaction culture, obtained before transplantation. Sample subset: CFSE-low proliferating T cells sorted from roughly six-day pre-transplant mixed lymphocyte reaction (GvH or HvG direction). These receptors were collected from a human patient who was an organ donor for intestinal transplantation.

V is TRBV4-2 and J is TRBJ1-5; D might be TRBD1 (6 bases). Germline loops: CDR1 LGHNA, CDR2 YNFKEQ. The CDR3 is made up of 15 amino acids. Trimming took off 0 bases at V and 1 base at J, with 7 bases between the two ends. The CDR3, as DNA: TGTGCCAGCAGCCAAGAAGGGGGAAGCAATCAGCCCCAGCATTTT. This encodes CASSQEGGSNQPQHF.

By sample share, this clone is medium-sized. The chain employs TRBV7-9 and TRBJ2-1; D is ambiguous. CDR1 SEHNR and CDR2 FQNEAQ come from the germline V gene (reference sequence). Trimming removed 2 bases at V and 7 bases at J, with 12 bases between. The CDR3 has 14 residues. CDR3: CASSLYYPENEQFF. The CDR3 DNA is TGTGCCAGCAGCTTATACTACCCAGAGAATGAGCAGTTCTTC.

This chain joins TRBV5-1 and TRBJ2-7, with 8 bases that match TRBD2. This CDR3 region has 16 residues. V lost 0 bases to trimming and J lost 3 bases; unmatched junction nucleotides: 8. Germline-derived CDR1 and CDR2 are SGHRS and YFSETQ. The CDR3 bases are TGCGCCAGCAGCTTGGCCGTTCTAGCGGGCCGCTACGAGCAGTACTTC. Protein product: CASSLAVLAGRYEQYF.

Sample share makes this clone medium-sized. This rearrangement joins TRBV4-3 to TRBJ2-2, with a tentative D call TRBD1 (6 bases). Germline CDR1 is LGHNA and CDR2 is YSLEER. The CDR3 covers 15 residues. V dropped 0 bases and J dropped 4 bases, with 9 bases sitting between them. For the CDR3, the DNA is TGCGCCAGCAGCCAAGACAGGGGATCCACCGGGGAGCTGTTTTTT. This translates into CASSQDRGSTGELFF.

This chain links TRBV5-4 with TRBJ2-2, with 15 bases matching TRBD2. V lost 3 bases to trimming and J lost 3 bases; unmatched junction nucleotides: 3. The germline gives CDR1 SGHNT, CDR2 YYREEE (reference sequence). CDR3 length: 17 residues. The CDR3 DNA reads as TGTGCCAGCAGCTCGGGGACTAGCGGGGGGTACACCGGGGAGCTGTTTTTT. This translates into CASSSGTSGGYTGELFF.

By its share, this clone is large. The chain recombines TRBV4-3 with TRBJ2-7; 7 bases line up with TRBD2. This CDR3 is built from 15 residues. Germline V gene data show CDR1 as LGHNA and CDR2 as YSLEER. V was clipped by 0 bases and J by 4 bases; unmatched bases: 6. CDR3 nucleotides: TGCGCCAGCAGCCAAGATAATGGCGGGGGTTACGAGCAGTACTTC. Its translation is CASSQDNGGGYEQYF.

This clone has more than one count but fewer than ten. This chain uses TRBV30 with TRBJ2-5; possibly TRBD1 for D (5 bases). Deletions cut 0 bases from V and 1 base from J, with 9 bases between. Germline values: CDR1 GTSNPN, CDR2 SVGIG (reference sequence). This CDR3 has 14 residues. Written as DNA, the CDR3 is TGTGCCTGGAGTGTAGCAGGGTTCCAAGAGACCCAGTACTTC. Translation: CAWSVAGFQETQYF.

By share of the sample, this clone is large. The chain has TRBV6-1 and TRBJ2-7; 9 bases match TRBD2. CDR1 MNHNS and CDR2 SASEGT come from the germline V gene. The trim removed 1 base at V and 4 bases at J, leaving 5 bases unmatched. The CDR3 has 15 amino acids. This CDR3 is CASSEDGGGGYEQYF. CDR3 sequence (DNA): TGTGCCAGCAGTGAAGACGGCGGGGGGGGGTACGAGCAGTACTTC.

This clone was counted a few times. V usage is TRBV5-6 and J usage is TRBJ2-5; D is possibly TRBD1 (5 bases). Trimming stripped 0 bases from V and 3 bases from J, with 9 bases between. The CDR3 covers 14 residues. Germline CDR1 and CDR2: SGHDT and YYEEEE. The CDR3 is CASSLGQLKETQYF. CDR3 in DNA: TGTGCCAGCAGCTTGGGACAGCTGAAAGAGACCCAGTACTTC. The variable domain in full, completed from reference TRBV5-6 and TRBJ2-5, reads DAGVTQSPTHLIKTRGQQVTLRCSPKSGHDTVSWYQQALGQGPQFIFQYYEEEERQRGNFPDRFSGHQFPNYSSELNVNALLLGDSALYLCASSLGQLKETQYFGPGTRLLVL.

The CDR3 nucleotides are TGCGCCAGCAGCTTGGCCACCGACCCCCATCCGATGGAGGGCTACACCTTC. Its protein is CASSLATDPHPMEGYTF. The genes are TRBV5-1 and TRBJ1-2; D call uncertain. V was clipped by 0 bases and J by 8 bases, with 23 bases between them. The germline gives CDR1 SGHRS, CDR2 YFSETQ. This CDR3 region has 17 residues.

In its sample, this clone ranks as medium-sized (0.01 to 0.1%). J is TRBJ1-6 and V is TRBV10-1; 12 bases align to TRBD1. Germline V gene lookup returns CDR1 WNHNN and CDR2 SYGVQD (reference sequence). The CDR3 sequence is 13 residues long. Germline trimming cut 7 bases from V and 10 bases from J; bases unmatched to any gene: 2. This CDR3 is CASTGTGGSPLHF. The CDR3 bases are TGCGCCAGCACCGGGACAGGGGGCTCACCCCTCCACTTT.

The V and J genes are TRBV7-8 and TRBJ2-1; a weak D match, TRBD2 (6 bases). This CDR3 spans 15 amino acids. V shed 6 bases and J shed 5 bases, with 17 bases lying between them. Germline V CDR1 and CDR2: SGHVS, FQNEAQ. The CDR3 reads CASRIRGIDDNEQFF. As DNA, the CDR3 is TGTGCCAGCAGGATTCGGGGGATCGATGACAATGAGCAGTTCTTC.

DNA for the CDR3: TGTGCCACCAGCAGAGACCCGACAGGGGGCAATGAGCAGTTCTTC. It translates to CATSRDPTGGNEQFF. The chain has TRBV15 and TRBJ2-1; TRBD1 matches at 9 bases. Per the germline V gene, CDR1 is LNHNV and CDR2 is YYDKDF (reference sequence). The CDR3 length is 15 residues. V dropped 0 bases and J dropped 6; count of bases not matched to a gene: 3.

This clone occurred a few times. V gene TRBV13 combines with J gene TRBJ2-1; a weak D match, TRBD1 (6 bases). The CDR3 spans 16 residues. Germline V CDR1 and CDR2: PRHDT, FYEKMQ (reference sequence). The V end lost 0 bases, the J end lost 0 bases, and 9 bases lay between the germline ends. The CDR3 sequence is CASSLGGQSSYNEQFF. The CDR3 nucleotides are TGTGCCAGCAGCTTAGGAGGACAGAGCTCCTACAATGAGCAGTTCTTC.

The CDR3 DNA follows: TGTGCCAGCAGCGGAAGACAGGGGACGGGTGAGGCAACTAATGAAAAACTGTTTTTT. Translating it yields CASSGRQGTGEATNEKLFF. This chain joins TRBV9 and TRBJ1-4, with TRBD1 matching over 8 bases. V shed 3 bases and J 0 bases; nucleotides not matched to a gene: 13. CDR1 and CDR2 (germline): SGDLS, YYNGEE. This CDR3 is built from 19 residues.

The chain couples TRBV7-8 to TRBJ1-5; the match to TRBD1 covers 7 bases. The CDR3 length is 16 residues. J lost 5 bases, V lost 4 bases, and 11 bases had no gene match. CDR1 SGHVS and CDR2 FQNEAQ come from the germline V gene. This CDR3 reads CASSSPGQVRHQPQHF. CDR3 coding DNA: TGTGCCAGCAGCTCCCCTGGACAGGTCCGGCATCAGCCCCAGCATTTT.

This clone was counted a few times. The J gene is TRBJ1-2, the V gene TRBV5-5; no reliable D call. The CDR3 length is 12 residues. Trimming removed 6 bases from V and 4 bases from J, with 10 bases in between. Per germline, CDR1 SGHKS and CDR2 YYEKEE (reference sequence). The CDR3 is CASTPGSYGYTF. CDR3 bases: TGTGCCAGCACCCCTGGGAGCTATGGCTACACCTTC.

V gene TRBV7-6 combines with J gene TRBJ2-1, with 7 bases fitting TRBD2. J lost 3 bases, V lost 1 base, and 3 bases had no gene match. CDR3 size: 15 residues. Germline V CDR1 and CDR2: SGHVS, FNYEAQ. This CDR3 is CASSLEAGLYNEQFF. In DNA form, the CDR3 reads TGTGCCAGCAGCTTAGAAGCGGGACTCTACAATGAGCAGTTCTTC.

A few counts support this clone. The chain is built from TRBV11-2 and TRBJ1-1, with unresolved D. The CDR3 sequence is 14 residues long. With 1 base removed from V and 1 base from J, the gap between germline ends came to 7 bases. Germline V gene data show CDR1 as SGHAT and CDR2 as FQNNGV. In DNA, the CDR3 is TGTGCCAGCAGCTTAGTTCCAGGGAACACTGAAGCTTTCTTT. Protein product: CASSLVPGNTEAFF.

As DNA, the CDR3 is TGCAGCGTTGAAGATGAGAGCTCCTACAATGAGCAGTTCTTC. It translates to CSVEDESSYNEQFF. V is TRBV29-1 and J is TRBJ2-1; D ambiguous. Trimming took off 0 bases at V and 0 bases at J, with 6 bases between the two ends. The CDR3 length is 14 residues. Germline CDR1 reads SQVTM; CDR2 reads ANQGSEA.